This TCR beta chain was documented in a study of graft-versus-host responses after intestinal transplantation. This CDR3 has 12 residues. The trim removed 4 bases at V and 5 bases at J, leaving 4 bases unmatched. Per the germline V gene, CDR1 is SQVTM and CDR2 is ANQGSEA. Graft tissue was processed to release intraepithelial and lamina propria lymphocytes. This clone was picked up one time. Profiled with immunoSEQ multiplex PCR; TCRdb holds only in-frame clones, not every one. The table lists around 35,000 clones, 87% of them singletons. The J gene is TRBJ1-1, the V gene TRBV29-1, with TRBD1 matching 7 bases. The input for sequencing was ileum tissue, taken 200 to 210 days after intestinal transplant. This clonotype originated in a human patient who received an intestinal transplant, so some T cells may come from the graft donor. CDR3 amino acids: CSVATGRTEAFF. DNA of the CDR3: TGCAGCGTTGCGACAGGGCGAACTGAAGCTTTCTTT.